Listed below are T cell receptor beta chains from one sample, sequenced in a study of tumor-infiltrating lymphocytes in glioblastoma multiforme. TCRdb ran MiXCR on the multiplex PCR reads and lists one entry per CDR3 protein. The sample has 13,000 or so distinct CDR3 sequences; 64% are singletons. Specimen: brain tumor tissue. The receptors were sampled from a male donor with glioblastoma. Both conserved end residues are part of each CDR3. Some rows have no size entry. The others give once, few or many, or a class for an expanded clone.

CSARQGGFSATEAFF	TRBV20-1	TRBJ1-1	NA
CSVVQGTPYEQYF	TRBV29-1	TRBJ2-7	NA
CASSLPTGRRGSTETQYF	TRBV5-4	TRBJ2-3	NA
CASSDPGNTIYF	TRBV12-3/TRBV12-4	TRBJ1-3	few
CASTRDRFYEQYF	TRBV10-2	TRBJ2-7	NA
CSVEGIGAKTIQYF	TRBV29-1	TRBJ2-4	NA
CSVRQTLDTEAFF	TRBV29-1	TRBJ1-1	few
CASSPRPYSDGQSF	TRBV6-5	TRBJ2-1	NA
CASSSGLSSYNEQLF	TRBV5-5	TRBJ2-1	NA
CASSLTGLAELYNEQFF	TRBV3-1	TRBJ2-1	NA
CSLLRARTTGTYEQYF	TRBV29-1	TRBJ2-7	NA
CASSLWGGGKETQYF	TRBV28	TRBJ2-5	many
CSARGGQGLRQFF	TRBV29-1	TRBJ2-1	medium-sized